The 29 T cell receptor beta chains in this list originate from one sample, sequenced in a study of cytomegalovirus exposure and HLA in healthy donors. PCR amplification relied on 60 Vbeta primers (plus 13 Jbeta primers). Produced via immunoSEQ multiplex PCR; TCRdb's table is partial and in-frame only. The sample data list 100,000 to 150,000 clones. The sequenced sample consisted of PBMCs. These receptor sequences come from a middle-aged woman in good health and CMV-seropositive.

V usage is TRBV5-5 and J usage is TRBJ1-5; D not certain. The germline V gene has CDR1 SGHKS and CDR2 YYEKEE (reference sequence). The CDR3 runs 17 residues. Trimming pared 3 bases from V and 2 bases from J, leaving 18 bases between. The CDR3 loop reads CASSSLSGDRGNQPQHF. The CDR3 DNA sequence: TGTGCCAGCAGCTCCCTATCCGGGGATCGAGGCAATCAGCCCCAGCATTTT.

The chain uses TRBV5-4 and TRBJ2-5, with 13 bases that match TRBD2. The CDR3 loop spans 16 amino acids. Trimming cost V 3 bases and J 3 bases; bases outside gene matches: 5. CDR1 and CDR2 from the germline V gene are SGHNT and YYREEE (reference sequence). The CDR3 sequence: CASSYRTSGREETQYF. The CDR3 DNA reads as TGTGCCAGCAGCTATCGGACTAGCGGGAGAGAAGAGACCCAGTACTTC.

The chain links TRBV6-1 to TRBJ2-5; TRBD1 might be the D (6 bases). The CDR3 runs 13 residues. V shed 8 bases and J shed 6 bases, with 16 bases lying between them. Germline V gene lookup returns CDR1 MNHNS and CDR2 SASEGT. CDR3 nucleotides: TGTGCCAGCGCCCCTTCAGGGGTCCAGACCCAGTACTTC. Amino acids: CASAPSGVQTQYF.

The V gene is TRBV7-2, the J gene TRBJ2-7; TRBD1 aligns across 9 bases. Germline CDR1 reads SGHTA; CDR2 reads FQGNSA. V shed 1 base, J shed 4 bases, and the junction held 2 bases outside the gene matches. The CDR3 extends over 14 amino acids. The CDR3 DNA reads TGTGCCAGCAGCTTAGGACAGGGGGGTTACGAGCAGTACTTC. It translates to CASSLGQGGYEQYF.

The chain joins TRBV7-9 to TRBJ2-7; maybe TRBD1 (6 bases). Germline V lookup: CDR1 SEHNR, CDR2 FQNEAQ (reference sequence). V dropped 3 bases and J dropped 5 bases, with 11 bases sitting between them. The CDR3 totals 13 residues. In nucleotides, the CDR3 is TGTGCCAGCAGCTTCGGACAGTTGGACGAGCAGTACTTC. This gives the protein CASSFGQLDEQYF.

This chain connects TRBV5-6 to TRBJ2-7, with a tentative D call TRBD1 (6 bases). CDR3 size: 17 residues. Looked up from germline, CDR1 is SGHDT and CDR2 is YYEEEE. Trimming cost V 1 base and J 0 bases, with 17 bases left between them. CDR3 nucleotide sequence: TGTGCCAGCAGCTTGTTTGTGGGGCAGGGGCTCTCCTACGAGCAGTACTTC. This codes for CASSLFVGQGLSYEQYF. Drawing the rest from reference TRBV5-6 and TRBJ2-7, the complete variable domain is DAGVTQSPTHLIKTRGQQVTLRCSPKSGHDTVSWYQQALGQGPQFIFQYYEEEERQRGNFPDRFSGHQFPNYSSELNVNALLLGDSALYLCASSLFVGQGLSYEQYFGPGTRLTVT.

The chain uses TRBV28 and TRBJ1-1; D is unclear. The ends were cut back, 3 bases at V and 4 bases at J, with 9 bases in the middle. Germline V gives CDR1 MDHEN, CDR2 SYDVKM. CDR3 length: 13 residues. The CDR3 coding sequence is TGTGCCAGCAGTTTCCGAGGAGGCACTGAAGCTTTCTTT. It specifies CASSFRGGTEAFF. Supplemented by reference TRBV28 and TRBJ1-1, the full variable domain reads DVKVTQSSRYLVKRTGEKVFLECVQDMDHENMFWYRQDPGLGLRLIYFSYDVKMKEKGDIPEGYSVSREKKERFSLILESASTNQTSMYLCASSFRGGTEAFFGQGTRLTVV.

V and J are TRBV9 and TRBJ1-1, with D perhaps matching TRBD1 (6 bases). Germline V gene sequence: CDR1 SGDLS, CDR2 YYNGEE. This CDR3 has 15 amino acids. Between the trimmed V and J ends, which lost 3 bases and 1 base, there was a span of 13 bases. CDR3 nucleotide sequence: TGTGCCAGCAGCGACAGGGCTGACTGGAACACTGAAGCTTTCTTT. It specifies CASSDRADWNTEAFF.

The genes are TRBV18 and TRBJ2-2; TRBD1 agrees at 10 bases. The ends lost 3 bases at V and 4 bases at J; junction bases unmatched: 5. Germline values: CDR1 KGHSH, CDR2 LQKENI. The CDR3 is made up of 16 amino acids. For the CDR3, the DNA is TGTGCCAGCTCACCTCAGACAGGGGGCGGCACCGGGGAGCTGTTTTTT. This codes for CASSPQTGGGTGELFF. Full variable domain (missing parts from reference TRBV18 and TRBJ2-2): NAGVMQNPRHLVRRRGQEARLRCSPMKGHSHVYWYRQLPEEGLKFMVYLQKENIIDESGMPKERFSAEFPKEGPSILRIQQVVRGDSAAYFCASSPQTGGGTGELFFGEGSRLTVL.

The chain links TRBV5-5 to TRBJ2-3, with D possibly TRBD2 on 5 matching bases. The length of the CDR3 is 16 residues. Trimming removed 2 bases at V and 2 bases at J, with 15 bases between. Germline V gene sequence: CDR1 SGHKS, CDR2 YYEKEE (reference sequence). In DNA, the CDR3 is TGTGCCAGCAGCTTTGAAGCGGATCCTTCCACAGATACGCAGTATTTT. Protein product: CASSFEADPSTDTQYF.

The chain links TRBV29-1 to TRBJ2-5, with 10 nucleotides matching TRBD2. This CDR3 region has 13 residues. The J segment lost 3 bases and the V segment lost 6 bases, leaving 4 bases of the junction unmatched. Per germline, CDR1 SQVTM and CDR2 ANQGSEA. The CDR3, as DNA: TGCAGCGTCGCCGGGACTAGCGAAGAGACCCAGTACTTC. Its translation is CSVAGTSEETQYF. Drawing the rest from reference TRBV29-1 and TRBJ2-5, the complete variable domain is SAVISQKPSRDICQRGTSLTIQCQVDSQVTMMFWYRQQPGQSLTLIATANQGSEATYESGFVIDKFPISRPNLTFSTLTVSNMSPEDSSIYLCSVAGTSEETQYFGPGTRLLVL.

J is TRBJ2-7 and V is TRBV7-2, with TRBD1 matching 8 bases. Germline CDR1 and CDR2: SGHTA and FQGNSA. This CDR3 contains 15 residues. The junction had 6 bases not matched to a gene; V was cut back by 5 bases and J by 0 bases. In DNA, the CDR3 is TGTGCCAGCAGCGCAGCCGGGACAGGCTCCTACGAGCAGTACTTC. Its translation: CASSAAGTGSYEQYF.

The V and J genes are TRBV4-1 and TRBJ1-1; TRBD1 is a possible D gene (5 bases). Germline lookup yields CDR1 MGHRA and CDR2 YSYEKL. This CDR3 region has 15 residues. V was pared by 3 bases and J by 0 bases, with 11 bases between. The CDR3 spells CASSHLKGMNTEAFF. For the CDR3, the DNA is TGCGCCAGCAGCCATCTGAAGGGGATGAACACTGAAGCTTTCTTT.

The rearrangement uses TRBV5-1 and TRBJ1-2; D is perhaps TRBD1 (5 bases). Between the trimmed V and J ends, which lost 2 bases and 4 bases, there was a span of 15 bases. The V gene's germline CDR1 is SGHRS and CDR2 YFSETQ. There are 15 residues in the CDR3. CDR3 sequence: CASSLEGQGGYGYTF. The CDR3 nucleotides are TGCGCCAGCAGCTTAGAAGGCCAGGGCGGCTATGGCTACACCTTC.

The rearrangement joins TRBV28 to TRBJ2-7, with TRBD2 identical over 7 bases. The V gene's germline CDR1 is MDHEN and CDR2 SYDVKM. V lost 3 bases, J lost 6 bases, and 2 bases stayed unmatched. There are 12 residues in the CDR3. In DNA, the CDR3 is TGTGCCAGCAGTTTGGGGGGGATCGAGCAGTACTTC. It is translated as CASSLGGIEQYF.

The chain carries TRBV10-3 and TRBJ1-2, with TRBD1 as a possible D gene (6 bases). Germline V lookup: CDR1 ENHRY, CDR2 SYGVKD. This CDR3 contains 13 residues. V lost 7 bases, J lost 6 bases, and 15 bases lay in between. The CDR3 sequence: CAIIGTQGNGYTF. CDR3 nucleotide sequence: TGTGCCATCATAGGGACACAGGGAAATGGCTACACCTTC.

The chain carries TRBV5-1 and TRBJ2-1; TRBD2 aligns across 7 bases. Germline values: CDR1 SGHRS, CDR2 YFSETQ. The CDR3 loop spans 14 amino acids. The J segment lost 6 bases and the V segment lost 0 bases, leaving 3 bases of the junction unmatched. CDR3 nucleotides: TGCGCCAGCAGCTTGGCGGGAGGACTCAATGAGCAGTTCTTC. Its protein is CASSLAGGLNEQFF.

The rearrangement uses TRBV28 and TRBJ1-1, with a possible D match to TRBD1 (6 bases). The V gene's germline CDR1 is MDHEN and CDR2 SYDVKM. The V and J ends lost 5 bases and 5 bases respectively, with 9 bases between them. The CDR3 sequence is 12 residues long. The CDR3 sequence: CASSPRGTEAFF. The CDR3, as DNA: TGTGCCAGCAGTCCAAGGGGGACTGAAGCTTTCTTT.

This chain joins TRBV18 and TRBJ2-1, with D perhaps TRBD2 (6 bases). Trimming removed 4 bases at V and 8 bases at J, with 12 bases between. CDR1 is KGHSH, CDR2 LQKENI, per germline. This CDR3 comprises 13 residues. The CDR3 coding sequence is TGTGCCAGCTCACGAGAGGGGACTTATGAGCAGTTCTTC. Protein product: CASSREGTYEQFF. The full variable domain, rest sourced from reference TRBV18 and TRBJ2-1, is NAGVMQNPRHLVRRRGQEARLRCSPMKGHSHVYWYRQLPEEGLKFMVYLQKENIIDESGMPKERFSAEFPKEGPSILRIQQVVRGDSAAYFCASSREGTYEQFFGPGTRLTVL.

This sequence joins TRBV2 and TRBJ1-2; 7 bases are shared with TRBD1. The CDR3 loop spans 14 amino acids. J gave up 1 base and V 6 bases, and 5 bases lay outside the gene matches. CDR1 and CDR2 from the germline V gene are SNHLY and FYNNEI. CDR3 region: CASRGQTLNYGYTF. DNA of the CDR3: TGTGCCAGCAGGGGACAGACACTTAACTATGGCTACACCTTC.

The CDR3 DNA follows: TGTGCCACCACACAGGACAGAAACAATGAGCAGTTCTTC. This gives the protein CATTQDRNNEQFF. V usage is TRBV15 and J usage is TRBJ2-1, with D perhaps matching TRBD1 (6 bases). The germline V gene encodes CDR1 LNHNV and CDR2 YYDKDF (reference sequence). This CDR3 is built from 13 residues. V was trimmed by 7 bases and J by 5 bases, leaving 12 bases between them.

The chain carries TRBV14 and TRBJ2-5; 11 bases are a match to TRBD2. The DNA end is more similar to TRBJ2-7, so the J call may be wrong. The CDR3 is made up of 17 amino acids. CDR1 is SGHDN and CDR2 is FVKESK in the germline V gene. CDR3 DNA: TGTGCCAGCAGCCAAGATCTGCCTAGCGGGAGGTTCTACGAGCAGTACTTC. Translating gives CASSQDLPSGRFYEQYF.

The CDR3 sequence is CASSLGLDRASNQPQHF. In DNA, the CDR3 is TGTGCCAGCAGCTTGGGATTAGACAGGGCTAGCAATCAGCCCCAGCATTTT. This chain connects TRBV5-6 to TRBJ1-5, with 7 bases fitting TRBD1. The germline CDR1 and CDR2 sequences are SGHDT and YYEEEE. This CDR3 contains 17 residues. Trimming cost V 0 bases and J 0 bases; bases outside gene matches: 6.

The chain uses TRBV11-3 and TRBJ2-1, with TRBD2 matching 12 bases. The CDR3 has 16 amino acids. V lost 4 bases to trimming and J lost 4 bases; unmatched junction nucleotides: 5. Germline V gives CDR1 SGHNT, CDR2 YENEEA. CDR3 loop: CASSSRTSGTYNEQFF. CDR3 DNA sequence: TGTGCCAGCAGCTCTCGGACTAGCGGGACTTACAATGAGCAGTTCTTC.

This chain uses TRBV29-1 with TRBJ1-4, with D possibly matching TRBD1 (6 bases). The CDR3 runs to 14 residues. The germline gives CDR1 SQVTM, CDR2 ANQGSEA. V dropped 1 base and J dropped 8 bases, with 14 bases sitting between them. The CDR3 DNA reads TGCAGCGTTGAAGTATCAGGGGCAGGGGAAAAACTGTTTTTT. Protein product: CSVEVSGAGEKLFF.

The V and J genes are TRBV21-1 and TRBJ2-7; no DNA check was done on the table's D call, TRBD1. TRBV21-1 is reported as a pseudogene. This CDR3 is 15 amino acids long. CDR3 sequence: CASSKWGPLSYEQYF. As DNA, the CDR3 is TGTGCCAGCAGCAAATGGGGGCCGTTGTCCTACGAGCAGTACTTC.

This chain joins TRBV5-5 and TRBJ2-3; D is perhaps TRBD1 (5 bases). The CDR3 runs to 20 residues. CDR1 SGHKS and CDR2 YYEKEE come from the germline V gene (reference sequence). V was shortened by 4 bases and J by 2 bases, with 29 bases between the two germline ends. Here the CDR3 DNA reads TGTGCCAGCAGCCCCGTCGGTGGGGCCGCGCCTGTTGGGAACACAGATACGCAGTATTTT. Protein: CASSPVGGAAPVGNTDTQYF.

The chain couples TRBV4-1 to TRBJ2-7; D possibly corresponds to TRBD2 (6 bases). The CDR3 is 16 residues long. Trimming stripped 1 base from V and 1 base from J, with 14 bases between. Per the germline V gene, CDR1 is MGHRA and CDR2 is YSYEKL. The CDR3 DNA is TGCGCCAGCAGCCAAGGGGTAGCGGCCGAATCCTACGAGCAGTACTTC. Protein: CASSQGVAAESYEQYF.

The chain links TRBV7-9 to TRBJ1-5; 8 bases align to TRBD1. V dropped 5 bases and J dropped 1; count of bases not matched to a gene: 7. The CDR3 is 16 residues long. The germline V gene has CDR1 SEHNR and CDR2 FQNEAQ (reference sequence). CDR3 protein: CASSQSDRASNQPQHF. CDR3 bases: TGTGCCAGCAGCCAGTCGGACAGGGCGAGCAATCAGCCCCAGCATTTT.